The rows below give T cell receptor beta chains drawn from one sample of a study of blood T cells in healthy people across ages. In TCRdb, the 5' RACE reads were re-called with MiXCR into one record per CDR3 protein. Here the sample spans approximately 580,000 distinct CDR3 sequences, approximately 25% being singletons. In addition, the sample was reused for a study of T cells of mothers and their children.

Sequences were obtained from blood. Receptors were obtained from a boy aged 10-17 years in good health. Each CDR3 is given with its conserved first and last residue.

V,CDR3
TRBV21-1,CASSTSPGCPGNTIYF
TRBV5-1,CASSLGATGSYEQYF
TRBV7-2,CASSFFGTGEYYGYTF
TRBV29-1,CSVEEPSGGRYAYEQYF
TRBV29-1,CSVEASGLGRGVTEAFF
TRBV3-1,CASSYGYNTEAFF
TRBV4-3,CASSQQPRRLNEKLFF
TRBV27,CASSLKGGMVAQETQYF
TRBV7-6,CASSLRSGDTEAFF
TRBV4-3,CASSQEERVRGEDIQYF
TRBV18,CASSPRRSGETQYF
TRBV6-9,CASSRTVSSYEQYF
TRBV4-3,CASSQHRGVADTQYF
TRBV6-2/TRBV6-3,CASSYPGGRVNYGYTF
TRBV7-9,CASSLFIGGNGEKLFF
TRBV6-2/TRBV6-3,CASSYSFLRERTYEQYF
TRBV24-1,CATSDSQGAKTQYF
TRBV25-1,CASSIGTGIAGGPPLHF
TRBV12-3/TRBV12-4,CASSLAGGPSGDTQYF
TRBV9,CASSVVPGANYGYTF
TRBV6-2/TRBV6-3,CASSYGTSLEQYF
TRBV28,CASSRFGQGAYEQYF
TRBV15,CATSRDYGGSGTQEETQYF
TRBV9,CASRAFTDTQYF
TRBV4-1,CASSQVLAGVSQETQYF
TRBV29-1,CSVVGGFQETQYF
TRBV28,CAGWGRSGANVLTF
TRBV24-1,CATSDLRQGEQTQYF
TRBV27,CAIKTGGYGYTF
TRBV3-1,CASSQSLMGYGYTF
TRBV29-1,CSASGPQGTQYF
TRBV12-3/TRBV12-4,CASSLAVHSNQPQHF
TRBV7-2,CASSLGGTGRNTIYF
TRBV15,CATSRGTPGRNTEAFF
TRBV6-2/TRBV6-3,CASSYIYFVGETQYF
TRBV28,CASSWTGGEQYF
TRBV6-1,CASGQPQETQYF
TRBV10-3,CAISESGQGFYEQYF
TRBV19,CASSTNSGEKLFF
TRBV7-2,CASSPLTSRGTQYF
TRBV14,CASSQGGLPGAKNIQYF
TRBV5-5,CASSPFGSPSGGGNSPLHF
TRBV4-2,CASSQDAASNYGYTF
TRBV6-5,CASSYMGEQFF
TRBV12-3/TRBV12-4,CASTRGPRNTEAFF
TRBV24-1,CATSDHPGQEETQYF
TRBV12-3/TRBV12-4,CASSPVRGRRGYGYTF
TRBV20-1,CSARRSGGASEQYF
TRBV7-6,CASSIRQVHNEQFF
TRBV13,CASSLGQGKSYEQYF
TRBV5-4,CASSSWAGDNEQFF
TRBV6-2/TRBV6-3,CASRRSGQFRGPLHF
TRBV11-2,CASSLDPSGGLYEQYF
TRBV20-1,CSAAGGPRTDTQYF
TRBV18,CASSLGTGVANEQFF